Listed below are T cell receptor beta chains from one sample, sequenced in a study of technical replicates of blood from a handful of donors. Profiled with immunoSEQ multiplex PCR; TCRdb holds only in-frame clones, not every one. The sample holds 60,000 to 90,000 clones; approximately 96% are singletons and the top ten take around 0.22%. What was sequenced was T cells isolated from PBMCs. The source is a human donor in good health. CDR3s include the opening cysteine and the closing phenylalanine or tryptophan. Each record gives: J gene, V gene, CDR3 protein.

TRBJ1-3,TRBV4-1,CASSQATGGGNTIYF
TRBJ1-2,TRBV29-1,CSVEDLQGPKIRGYTF
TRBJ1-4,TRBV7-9,CASSLGRDNEKLFF
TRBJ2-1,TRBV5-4,CASSLTAGVLNEQFF
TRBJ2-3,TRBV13,CASSAIAGGGDTQYF
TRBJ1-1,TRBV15,CATSRDPGYMNTEAFF
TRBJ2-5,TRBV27,CASSPGERAQYF
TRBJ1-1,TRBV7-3,CASSLGHSNTEAFF
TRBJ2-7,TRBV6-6,CASRRSSNSYEQYF
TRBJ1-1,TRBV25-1,CASSPDRWIAFF
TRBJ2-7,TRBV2,CASSPTPGGQRTYEQYF
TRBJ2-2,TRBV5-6,CASSPLGQGVGTGELFF
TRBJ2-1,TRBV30,CAWETSGGYNEQFF
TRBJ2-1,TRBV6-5,CASSVSSGMMYEQFF
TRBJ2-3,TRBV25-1,CASSFGTGAWTDTQYF
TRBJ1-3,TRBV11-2,CASSFQSVASGNTIYF
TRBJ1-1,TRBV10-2,CASSLKGQELTEAFF
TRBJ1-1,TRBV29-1,CSVEPLAVAFF
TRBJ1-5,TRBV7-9,CASSLQGNQPQHF
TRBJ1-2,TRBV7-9,CASSKGLADYGYTF
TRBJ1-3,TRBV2,CASSVRGQSPIYF
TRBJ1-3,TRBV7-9,CASSLGRDSGNTIYF
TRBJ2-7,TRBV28,CASTTSGKRYEQYF
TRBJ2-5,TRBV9,CASSLRTSGDQETQYF
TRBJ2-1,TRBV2,CASISTSGRAPYNEQFF
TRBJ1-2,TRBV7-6,CASSTGHEGDGYTF
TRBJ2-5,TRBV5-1,CASSFRTGGDETQYF
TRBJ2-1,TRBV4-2,CASSQVQGGSYNEQFF
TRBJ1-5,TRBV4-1,CASSREETGGNQPQHF
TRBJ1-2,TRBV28,CASSTTGIAGYGYTF
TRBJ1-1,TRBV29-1,CSVERDRQTTEAFF
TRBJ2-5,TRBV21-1,CASSKASPGTGYQETQYF
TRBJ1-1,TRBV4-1,CASSPGQRTEAFF
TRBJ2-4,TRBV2,CASRSLAKNIQYF
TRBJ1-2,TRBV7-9,CASSLVGVNYGYTF
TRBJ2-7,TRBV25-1,CASNRQGTYEQYF
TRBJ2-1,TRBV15,CATSDERPPGNEQFF
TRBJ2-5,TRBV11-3,CASSETSGGGKTQYF
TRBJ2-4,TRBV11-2,CASSLQGGIQYF
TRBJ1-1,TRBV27,CASRDYRGGDTEAFF